This T cell receptor beta chain was identified during a study of Ad26.COV2.S vaccination and SARS-CoV-2 variants (dated by TCRdb to the early 2020s). Context from the whole study: Vaccine-arm donors came from COV1001, a multicentre, randomized, double-blind, placebo-controlled phase I-IIa trial of Ad26.COV2.S in healthy adults. Investigators did not know the trial group allocation while performing experiments and assessing outcomes. TCRbeta repertoire sequencing was used to assess the specificity and breadth of SARS-CoV-2-reactive T cell receptors after Ad26.COV2.S vaccination. A total of 32 samples were included in the TCR-sequenced set, comprising around 19 Ad26.COV2.S vaccine recipients, 5 placebo recipients and 8 SARS-CoV-2 convalescent individuals. Ad26.COV2.S was administered intramuscularly at a dose of 5x10^10 or 1x10^11 viral particles, either as one shot or as two shots given 56 days apart. Participants in the trial were split at random into five groups of five each, receiving low-dose or high-dose Ad26.COV2.S once or twice, or else placebo on both occasions.

V loses 5 bases at its end and J loses 0 bases; junction bases beyond the gene matches: 8. The CDR3 goes from the cysteine to the phenylalanine over 18 residues. Solely the CDR3 DNA is kept, with 54 bases framed from the first base. Reading the germline V gene (reference sequence) gives CDR1 LNHDA and CDR2 SQIVND. General findings and caveats noted by the study authors: Comparable non-spike TCR breadth was observed between vaccine and placebo recipients, consistent with only spike being contained in the vaccine. Spike-specific TCR breadth was higher in Ad26.COV2.S recipients than in placebo recipients (P = 0.0014). Comparing responses between vaccine doses or regimens was not something the study was powered to do. After vaccination, spike-specific CD8+ and CD4+ T cell responses were reported to show substantial breadth. According to the authors, total T cell responses may have been underestimated by the TCR breadth and depth analyses.

TCRbeta CDR3 regions were sequenced with the immunoSEQ Assay. After extraction, genomic DNA underwent amplification by bias-controlled multiplex PCR, followed by high-throughput sequencing. Concerning the study's data processing: Collapsing and filtering of sequences were performed to quantify the absolute abundance of each unique TCRbeta CDR3 region. T cell fraction was estimated by normalization of TCRbeta template counts to usable DNA, with usable DNA being measured through amplification of reference genes present in all nucleated cells. Repertoire TCRs were annotated as SARS-CoV-2-specific by exact matching of V gene, CDR3 amino acid sequence and J gene to a known reactive TCR set. The reference SARS-CoV-2 TCR set was obtained from MIRA and was filtered for enrichment in COVID-19-positive ImmuneCODE repertoires, whereby public or cross-reactive TCRs were removed. Based on the MIRA antigens, annotated TCRs were further analysed at the level of specific ORF or position within ORF. Breadth was defined as annotated unique rearrangements over total unique productive rearrangements; depth was the summed frequency of those rearrangements. TCR breadth was compared between groups using two-sided Wilcoxon rank-sum tests. Imported from immuneACCESS, the table was reduced by TCRdb to in-frame sequences with V and J called. These copies leave out some clones; in studies compared against another copy, an unresolved V gene accounts for under half, and the cause of the remainder is not known. Clone size and V and J calls were adopted from that table, with D and trimming inferred from the DNA. The sample table contains approximately 280,000 clones; only one count was recorded for approximately 89% of them. The ten biggest clones cover about 3.1% of the sample.

Worth noting for this clone: Its antigen target is currently unknown. The input lacks base qualities; no much larger clone sits a single base away.

Sample treatment or condition, as interpreted from the label and publication: roughly 20 received Ad26.COV2.S at low or high dose, single or two shots; several received placebo; per-sample allocation not given. For vaccine and placebo recipients, repertoires were sequenced using samples collected on day 63 after the first injection. Between 29 July and 7 August 2020, Cohort 1b enrolled fewer than 30 adults aged 18-55 years at one site in Boston, USA. As a vaccine, Ad26.COV2.S was a replication-incompetent adenovirus type 26 vector that expressed a prefusion-stabilized SARS-CoV-2 spike protein derived from the original Wuhan strain.

Here the sequenced sample was peripheral blood, taken in a trial of Ad26.COV2.S vaccine versus placebo. The chain uses TRBV19 and TRBJ2-3, and 13 bases in between align with TRBD2. The receptor was derived from a person between 18 and 59 years old who received the Ad26.COV2.S COVID-19 vaccine or a placebo. The CDR3 region has the sequence CASSLPGTSGISTDTQYF. The nucleotides are TGTGCCAGTAGTCTTCCCGGGACTAGCGGGATTAGCACAGATACGCAGTATTTT.